The clone carrying this T cell receptor (beta chain) has more than one count but fewer than ten. Its antigen is unknown. These data are taken from a study of early T cells in non-severe SARS-CoV-2 infection. Whole-study context: Sequencing was performed on bulk RNA from unsorted whole blood, leaving chains unpaired.

CDR3 length: 16 residues. With 4 bases removed from V and 10 bases from J, the gap between germline ends came to 21 bases. Germline-derived CDR1 and CDR2 are SGHRS and YFSETQ. Points from the study as a whole: VDJdb-based matching was biased toward anti-spike CD8 responses and missed private and CD4 specificities.

TCRdb recomputed calls from the 5' RACE reads with MiXCR, one row per CDR3 protein. The data show about 97,000 distinct CDR3 sequences, around 13% seen once. The rearrangement joins TRBV5-1 to TRBJ1-6; weak D call: TRBD1 (5 bases). Sequencing was carried out using whole blood. The receptor was isolated from an adult who was a healthcare worker with PCR-confirmed SARS-CoV-2 infection or an uninfected control (not recorded which). In nucleotides, the CDR3 is TGCGCCAGCAGCCTCCAGTCGGGGCAGGGAGGATCACCCCTCCACTTT. Its translation is CASSLQSGQGGSPLHF.